This T cell receptor (beta chain) was found in a study of blood T cells in healthy people across ages. Study-level points and caveats: TCR beta diversity, measured per million T cells, fell in a roughly linear way with age. There were more naive CD4+ cells and higher diversity in long-lived donors than in aged donors.

It was with a sample-barcoded 5' primer and a J-beta primer mix that a second PCR of about 7 to 12 cycles was run. A template-switch adaptor with 12 random nucleotides tagged each cDNA molecule. TCRdb called the 5' RACE reads again in MiXCR, with one record for every CDR3 protein. Altogether about 2 million distinct CDR3 sequences are present, about 49% being singletons, with the ten largest covering more than 2%. Each of the donors had roughly 9.3 milliliters of peripheral blood drawn into EDTA-treated Vacutainer tubes. To note about this clonotype: Its antigen is still unknown.

Trimming removed 5 bases from V and 7 bases from J, with 20 bases in between. Germline-derived CDR1 and CDR2 are SQVTM and ANQGSEA. CDR3 length: 14 amino acids. The sequenced sample consisted of blood. This clonotype was sampled from a middle-aged woman in good health. The rearrangement uses TRBV29-1 and TRBJ1-2; tentatively, D is TRBD1 (6 bases). CDR3 in DNA: TGCAGCGTTTTTAGCGGGGGCCGAGGTCGTGGCTACACCTTC. Encoded protein: CSVFSGGRGRGYTF.